This T cell receptor (beta chain) was documented in a study of monozygotic twins with inflammatory bowel disease. Whole-study findings and limits: No detectable difference in repertoire similarity separated concordant from discordant twins, possibly as a result of limited power.

About this clonotype: Antigen unknown.

The CDR3 consists of 16 residues. In germline, CDR1 is SGHRS, CDR2 YFSETQ. TCRdb reprocessed the 5' RACE reads, with one entry per CDR3 protein and no DNA. Listed are some 330,000 distinct CDR3 sequences; 5% to 6% falls within the top ten. Input material: blood. V is TRBV5-1 and J is TRBJ2-3; TCRdb reports TRBD1, a call that lacks DNA to check it against. The TCR was taken from a human donor with ulcerative colitis or Crohn's disease, or a healthy co-twin of an affected twin (not recorded which). CDR3 amino acids: CASSFQFGGRTDTQYF.